This T cell receptor beta chain is from a study of T-cell memory formation after mild COVID-19. V was clipped by 2 bases and J by 6 bases, with 13 bases between them. CDR1 is MNHNS and CDR2 is SASEGT in the germline V gene. This CDR3 has 14 amino acids. This clonotype was counted a few times. TCRdb ran MiXCR on the 5' RACE reads and lists one entry per CDR3 protein. The sample yields approximately 260,000 distinct CDR3 sequences, around 15% seen once. V and J are TRBV6-1 and TRBJ1-1; tentatively, D is TRBD1 (6 bases). Sequenced material: PBMCs or a T cell subset sorted from them (not recorded which). The receptor's source is a man younger than 30 who had mild COVID-19 (a few samples of this study predate the infection). Cell type and time point are not known. CDR3 in amino acids: CASSELDRRAEAFF. The DNA of the CDR3 is TGTGCCAGCAGTGAACTCGACAGGAGGGCTGAAGCTTTCTTT.